This TCR beta chain emerged from a study of blood T cell repertoires in COVID-19. Turning to the study itself: PBMCs, B-cell-depleted T cells, or T cells were the source of the cDNA or gDNA that made up the material.

CDR1 and CDR2 from the germline V gene are SGHKS and YYEKEE (reference sequence). V lost 4 bases, J lost 6 bases, and 15 bases lay in between. The CDR3 sequence is 14 residues long. Authors' data handling: Amplification with reference gene primers provided the estimates of nucleated cell counts. The table came from immunoSEQ multiplex PCR; TCRdb's copy has only in-frame clones and leaves some out. V, J and clone size were drawn from that table, and D and trimming were deduced from the DNA. The repertoire has roughly 270,000 clones, roughly 80% of them found once; the top ten carry 5%. Those enrolled, adults aged roughly 18 to 95 years, came from some 23 US areas. A PCR-confirmed or clinician-diagnosed COVID-19 case had contacted exposed participants within 2 weeks of entry.

The TCR originated in a man aged 40-55 years who had been exposed to COVID-19. The source material was PBMCs or T cells enriched from blood (not recorded which). The chain uses TRBV5-5 and TRBJ2-3; D perhaps matches TRBD2 (5 bases). For the CDR3, the DNA is TGTGCCAGCAGCATGGGTGGGAGTGGTGATACGCAGTATTTT. It codes for CASSMGGSGDTQYF.